Given below is one TCR beta chain in context. MiXCR was run by TCRdb on the 5' RACE reads, yielding one entry per CDR3 protein. The sample shows fewer than 250,000 distinct CDR3 sequences, around 27% of them seen only once. This sample was taken from a study of T-cell memory formation after mild COVID-19. The CDR3 loop spans 12 amino acids. Germline V gives CDR1 MNHEY, CDR2 SVGEGT. V was cut by 10 bases and J by 4 bases, with 8 bases left in between. Source material: PBMCs or a T cell subset sorted from them (not recorded which). The clonotype comes from an adult woman who had mild COVID-19 (a few samples of this study predate the infection). Cell type and time point are not known. This chain links TRBV6-2 or TRBV6-3 with TRBJ2-6; unclear D gene. The CDR3 spells CATSVGANVLTF. Here the CDR3 DNA reads TGTGCCACCTCGGTCGGGGCCAACGTCCTGACTTTC.